The clone carrying this TCR beta chain has only one observation. The germline V gene has CDR1 MGHRA and CDR2 YSYEKL. This CDR3 has 16 amino acids. Trimming removed 0 bases from V and 4 bases from J; junction bases left unmatched: 6. The data belong to a study of cytomegalovirus exposure and HLA in healthy donors. Vbeta (60) and Jbeta (13) primers were used in the PCR. Only in-frame clones appear in the TCRdb table, and some are missing; sequencing was by immunoSEQ multiplex PCR. The sample holds some 60,000 clones, just under 75% seen once. Sequences were obtained from PBMCs. The chain links TRBV4-1 to TRBJ1-2, with 9 bases lining up with TRBD1. The receptor's source is a woman aged 25-40 years in good health and CMV-seronegative. CDR3 DNA: TGCGCCAGCAGCCAAGAACGGGACAGGGTGACCTATGGCTACACCTTC. It specifies CASSQERDRVTYGYTF.